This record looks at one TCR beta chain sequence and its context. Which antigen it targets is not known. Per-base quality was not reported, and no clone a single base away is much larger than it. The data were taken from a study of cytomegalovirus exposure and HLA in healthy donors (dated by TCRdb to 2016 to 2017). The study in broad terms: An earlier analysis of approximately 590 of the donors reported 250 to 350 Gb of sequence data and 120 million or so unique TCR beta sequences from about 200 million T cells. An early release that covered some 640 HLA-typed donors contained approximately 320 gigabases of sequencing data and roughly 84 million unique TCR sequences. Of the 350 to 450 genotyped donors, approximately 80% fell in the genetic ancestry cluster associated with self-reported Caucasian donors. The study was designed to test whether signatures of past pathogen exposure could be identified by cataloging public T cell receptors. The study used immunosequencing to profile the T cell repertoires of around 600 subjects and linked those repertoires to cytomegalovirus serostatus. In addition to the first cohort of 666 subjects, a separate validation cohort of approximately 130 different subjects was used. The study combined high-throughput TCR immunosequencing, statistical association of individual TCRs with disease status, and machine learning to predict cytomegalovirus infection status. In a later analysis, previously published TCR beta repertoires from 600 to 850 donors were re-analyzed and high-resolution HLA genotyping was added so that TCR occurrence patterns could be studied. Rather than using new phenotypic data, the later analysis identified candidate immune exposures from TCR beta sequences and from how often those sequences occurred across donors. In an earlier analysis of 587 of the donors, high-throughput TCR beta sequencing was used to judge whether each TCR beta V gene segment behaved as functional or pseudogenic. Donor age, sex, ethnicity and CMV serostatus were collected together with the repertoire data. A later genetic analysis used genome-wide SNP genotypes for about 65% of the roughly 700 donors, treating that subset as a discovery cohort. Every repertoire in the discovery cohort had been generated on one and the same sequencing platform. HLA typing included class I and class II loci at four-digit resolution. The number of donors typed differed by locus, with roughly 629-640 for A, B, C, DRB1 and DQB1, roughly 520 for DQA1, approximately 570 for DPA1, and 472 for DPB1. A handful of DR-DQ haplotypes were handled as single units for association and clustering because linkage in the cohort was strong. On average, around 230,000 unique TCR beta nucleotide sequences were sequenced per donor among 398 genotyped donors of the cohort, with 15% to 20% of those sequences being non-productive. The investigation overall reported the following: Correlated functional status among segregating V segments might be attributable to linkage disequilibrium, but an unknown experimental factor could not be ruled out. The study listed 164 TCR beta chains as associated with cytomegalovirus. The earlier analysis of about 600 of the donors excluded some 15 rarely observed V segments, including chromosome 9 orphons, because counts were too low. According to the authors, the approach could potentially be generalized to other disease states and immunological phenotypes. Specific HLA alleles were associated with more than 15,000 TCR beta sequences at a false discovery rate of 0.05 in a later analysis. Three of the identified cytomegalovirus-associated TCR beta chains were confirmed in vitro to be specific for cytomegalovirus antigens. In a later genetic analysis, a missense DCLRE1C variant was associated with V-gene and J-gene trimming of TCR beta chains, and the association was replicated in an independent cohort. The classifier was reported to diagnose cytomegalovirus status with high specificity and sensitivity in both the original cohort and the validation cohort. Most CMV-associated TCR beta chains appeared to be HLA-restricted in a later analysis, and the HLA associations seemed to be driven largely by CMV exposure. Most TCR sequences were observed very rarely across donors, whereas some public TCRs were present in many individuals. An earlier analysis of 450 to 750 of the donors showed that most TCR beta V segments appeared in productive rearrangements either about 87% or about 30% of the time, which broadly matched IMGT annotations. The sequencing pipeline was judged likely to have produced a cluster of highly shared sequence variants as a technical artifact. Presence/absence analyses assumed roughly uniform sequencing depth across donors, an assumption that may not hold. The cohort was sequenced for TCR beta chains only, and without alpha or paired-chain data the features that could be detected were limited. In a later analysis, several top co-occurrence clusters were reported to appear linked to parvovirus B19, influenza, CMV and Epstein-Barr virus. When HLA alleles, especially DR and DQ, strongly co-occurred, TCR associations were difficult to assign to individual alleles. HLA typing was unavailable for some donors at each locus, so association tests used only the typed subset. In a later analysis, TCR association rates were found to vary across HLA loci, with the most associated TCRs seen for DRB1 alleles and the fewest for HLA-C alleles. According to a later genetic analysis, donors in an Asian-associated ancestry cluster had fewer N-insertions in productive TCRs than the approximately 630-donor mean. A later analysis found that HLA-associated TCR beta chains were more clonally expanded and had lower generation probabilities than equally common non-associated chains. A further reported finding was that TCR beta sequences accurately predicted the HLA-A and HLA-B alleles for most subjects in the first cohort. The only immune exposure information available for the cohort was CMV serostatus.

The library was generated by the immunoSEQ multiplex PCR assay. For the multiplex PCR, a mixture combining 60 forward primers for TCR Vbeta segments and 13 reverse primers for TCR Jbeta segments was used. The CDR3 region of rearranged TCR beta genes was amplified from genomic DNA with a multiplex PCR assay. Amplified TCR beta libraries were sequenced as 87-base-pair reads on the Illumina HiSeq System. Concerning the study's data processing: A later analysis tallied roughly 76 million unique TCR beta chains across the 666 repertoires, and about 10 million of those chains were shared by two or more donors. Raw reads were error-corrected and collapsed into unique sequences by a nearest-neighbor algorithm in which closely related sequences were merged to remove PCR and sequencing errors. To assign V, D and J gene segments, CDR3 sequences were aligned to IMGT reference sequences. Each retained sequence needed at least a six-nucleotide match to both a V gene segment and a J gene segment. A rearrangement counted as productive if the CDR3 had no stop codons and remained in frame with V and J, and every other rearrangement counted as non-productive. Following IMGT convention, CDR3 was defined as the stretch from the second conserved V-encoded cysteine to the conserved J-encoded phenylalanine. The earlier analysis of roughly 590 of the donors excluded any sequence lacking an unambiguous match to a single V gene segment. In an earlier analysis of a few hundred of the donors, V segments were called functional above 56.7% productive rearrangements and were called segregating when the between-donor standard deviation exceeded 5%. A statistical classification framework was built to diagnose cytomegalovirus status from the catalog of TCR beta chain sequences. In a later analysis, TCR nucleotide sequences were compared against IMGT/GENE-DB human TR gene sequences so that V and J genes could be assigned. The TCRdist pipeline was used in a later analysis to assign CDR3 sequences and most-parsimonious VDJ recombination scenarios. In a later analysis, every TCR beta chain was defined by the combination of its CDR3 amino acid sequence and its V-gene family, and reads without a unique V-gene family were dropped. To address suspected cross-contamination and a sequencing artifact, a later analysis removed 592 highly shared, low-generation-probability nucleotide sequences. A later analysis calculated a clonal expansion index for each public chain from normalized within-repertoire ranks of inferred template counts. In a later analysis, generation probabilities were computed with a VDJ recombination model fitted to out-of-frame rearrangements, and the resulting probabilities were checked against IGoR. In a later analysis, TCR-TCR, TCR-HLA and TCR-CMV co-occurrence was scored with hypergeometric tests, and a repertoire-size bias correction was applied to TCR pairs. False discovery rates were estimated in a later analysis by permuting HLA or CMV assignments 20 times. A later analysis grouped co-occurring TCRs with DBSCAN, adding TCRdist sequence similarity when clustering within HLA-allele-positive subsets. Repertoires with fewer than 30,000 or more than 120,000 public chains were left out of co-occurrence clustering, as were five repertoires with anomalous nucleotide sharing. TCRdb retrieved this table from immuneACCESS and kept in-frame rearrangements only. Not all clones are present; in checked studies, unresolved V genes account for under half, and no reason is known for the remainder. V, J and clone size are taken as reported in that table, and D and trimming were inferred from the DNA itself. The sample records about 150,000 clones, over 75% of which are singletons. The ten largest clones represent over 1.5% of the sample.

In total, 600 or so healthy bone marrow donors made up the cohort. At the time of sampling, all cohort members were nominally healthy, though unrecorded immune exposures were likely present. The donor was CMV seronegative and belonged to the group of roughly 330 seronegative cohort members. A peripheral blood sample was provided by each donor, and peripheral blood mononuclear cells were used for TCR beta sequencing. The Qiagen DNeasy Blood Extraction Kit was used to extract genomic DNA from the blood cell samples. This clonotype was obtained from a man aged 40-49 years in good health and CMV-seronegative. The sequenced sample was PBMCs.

The CDR3 reads CASSHWEDRRSYEQYF. The DNA sequence is TGTGCCAGCAGCCATTGGGAGGATCGGCGCTCCTACGAGCAGTACTTC. The chain couples TRBV4-2 to TRBJ2-5, and perhaps TRBD2 as D gene, on 6 matching bases. Gene TRBJ2-7 matches the end of the DNA better, so the J call may be wrong. The CDR3, cysteine through phenylalanine, is 16 amino acids long. Only the CDR3 region is kept as DNA, spanning 48 bases read in frame from base 1. From the germline V gene, CDR1 is LGHNA and CDR2 is YNFKEQ.